This T cell receptor (beta chain) was identified during a study of cytomegalovirus exposure and HLA in healthy donors. The wider study: Samples from HLA-typed donors yielded about 80 million unique TCRs in an early data release.

Donors consisted of healthy bone marrow donors. Germline lookup yields CDR1 SNHLY and CDR2 FYNNEI. V shed 8 bases, J shed 6 bases, and the junction held 21 bases outside the gene matches. The CDR3 length is 18 residues. Vbeta (60) and Jbeta (13) primers were used in the PCR. Libraries were prepared by immunoSEQ multiplex PCR; TCRdb keeps only in-frame clonotypes and omits some of them. The data hold some 190,000 clones, with about four fifths observed a single time. The TCR comes from a man between 18 and 35 years old in good health and CMV-seronegative. Sequences were obtained from PBMCs. The chain uses TRBV2 and TRBJ2-1; 8 nucleotides line up with TRBD2. CDR3 coding DNA: TGTGCCAGCCCCCTATCCAACGGGGGGGCCATTGGGGGCAATGAGCAGTTCTTC. It is translated as CASPLSNGGAIGGNEQFF.